A single sample is the source of the 14 T cell receptor beta chains below, sequenced in a study of T cells expressing NK-cell markers. TCRdb reprocessed the 5' RACE reads, keeping one entry per CDR3 protein, no DNA. There are about 540,000 distinct CDR3 sequences in the sample, with approximately 3.6% held by the top ten. The sample consisted of blood T cells: a sorted CD56 or NKG2C T cell subset, CD4+ or CD8+ T cells, or bulk PBMC T cells (not recorded which). All receptors come from a man in his late teens or twenties in good health.

The V and J genes are TRBV5-1 and TRBJ2-3; TCRdb names TRBD2, which stays unverified in the absence of DNA. Germline CDR1 is SGHRS and CDR2 is YFSETQ. The CDR3 is 15 residues long. The CDR3 loop is CASSLAAAGTDTQYF.

This chain joins TRBV7-9 and TRBJ2-1; without DNA, the TCRdb call of TRBD1 cannot be checked. The CDR3 spans 16 residues. The V gene's germline CDR1 is SEHNR and CDR2 FQNEAQ (reference sequence). CDR3 sequence: CASSRPGQGAGNEQFF.

This sequence joins TRBV20-1 and TRBJ2-1; the D call from TCRdb, TRBD2, cannot be confirmed without DNA. CDR3 length equals 17 residues. Per the germline V gene, CDR1 is DFQATT and CDR2 is SNEGSKA (reference sequence). CDR3 sequence: CSARPVRLSHSVNEQFF.

The CDR3 region is CAIRGGGTDTQYF. The chain carries TRBV10-3 and TRBJ2-3. Germline V CDR1 and CDR2: ENHRY, SYGVKD. This CDR3 comprises 13 residues.

This chain connects TRBV3-1 to TRBJ1-2. Germline V gives CDR1 LGHDT, CDR2 YNNKEL (reference sequence). The CDR3 contains 15 residues. This CDR3 reads CASSQVLSADYGYTF.

This chain uses TRBV30 with TRBJ1-5; lacking DNA, the TRBD1 call made by TCRdb goes unchecked. Germline V lookup: CDR1 GTSNPN, CDR2 SVGIG (reference sequence). This CDR3 is 15 amino acids long. The CDR3 here is CAWSPGQGLVQPQHF.

The V call is TRBV27, the J call TRBJ2-7; TCRdb calls TRBD2, which cannot be checked without DNA. The germline V gene encodes CDR1 MNHEY and CDR2 SMNVEV (reference sequence). The CDR3 has 15 residues. The CDR3 spells CASSFGSGPTYEQYF.

Here the CDR3 reads CASSTDRPTGELFF. The rearrangement uses TRBV19 and TRBJ2-2. CDR1 LNHDA and CDR2 SQIVND come from the germline V gene (reference sequence). The CDR3 spans 14 residues.

The chain links TRBV15 to TRBJ2-7; TCRdb reports TRBD2, a call that lacks DNA to check it against. The germline CDR1 and CDR2 sequences are LNHNV and YYDKDF (reference sequence). The CDR3 spans 13 residues. The CDR3 spells CATSRGLAGEQYF.

This chain uses TRBV24-1 with TRBJ2-1; no DNA is available, so the TRBD1 call from TCRdb remains unchecked. CDR1 and CDR2 from the germline V gene are KGHDR and SFDVKD. The CDR3 contains 16 residues. This chain's CDR3 is CATSASRTVSYNEQFF.

The gene calls are TRBV2 and TRBJ2-7; without DNA, the TCRdb call of TRBD1 cannot be checked. The CDR3 spans 17 residues. The germline V gene encodes CDR1 SNHLY and CDR2 FYNNEI. The CDR3 spells CASSAGQGQFFKYEQYF.

This rearrangement joins TRBV6-1 to TRBJ1-1. From germline, CDR1 is MNHNS and CDR2 SASEGT. The CDR3 runs to 13 residues. The CDR3: CASSLNAGTEAFF.

V usage is TRBV30 and J usage is TRBJ2-3; TCRdb designates TRBD1, a call that cannot be tested without DNA. There are 13 residues in the CDR3. CDR1 and CDR2 from the germline V gene are GTSNPN and SVGIG (reference sequence). CDR3 in amino acids: CAWTGTSADTQYF.

The V call is TRBV12-3 or TRBV12-4, the J call TRBJ2-1; TCRdb outputs TRBD2, but without DNA this stays unchecked. CDR3 length: 14 amino acids. This chain's CDR3 is CASTQRQSDSEQFF.